The rows below give T cell receptor beta chains drawn from one sample of a study of graft-versus-host responses after intestinal transplantation. The antigens of these receptors remain unknown. Produced via immunoSEQ multiplex PCR; TCRdb's table is partial and in-frame only. The repertoire holds approximately 130,000 clones, with around 94% as singletons. The material was unstimulated CD4+ T cells sorted from spleen or lymph node cells, obtained before intestinal transplant. The source is a human donor who received an intestinal transplant. CDR3s leave out the opening cysteine and the closing phenylalanine or tryptophan. D genes are given only for firm matches. Size is omitted from some rows. Given values are once, few, many or a class for expanded clones.

J gene: TRBJ1-5; clone size: NA; V gene: TRBV19; D gene: NA; CDR3 protein: ASRPGGGQPQH
J gene: TRBJ2-1; clone size: once; V gene: TRBV18; D gene: TRBD1; CDR3 protein: ASSPRGQGELNEQF
J gene: TRBJ2-7; clone size: NA; V gene: TRBV12-5; D gene: NA; CDR3 protein: ASAQASYEQY
J gene: TRBJ1-5; clone size: NA; V gene: TRBV7-8; D gene: TRBD1; CDR3 protein: ASSPTNPPGQRNHQPQH
J gene: TRBJ2-1; clone size: NA; V gene: TRBV10-1; D gene: NA; CDR3 protein: ASSESLASLRNEQF
J gene: TRBJ2-5; clone size: NA; V gene: TRBV6-6; D gene: TRBD1; CDR3 protein: ASRPRTGGEQY
J gene: TRBJ1-2; clone size: once; V gene: TRBV7-8; D gene: NA; CDR3 protein: ASSLDSGYGYT
J gene: TRBJ2-7; clone size: NA; V gene: TRBV10-1; D gene: NA; CDR3 protein: ASSTGGSYEQY
J gene: TRBJ2-5; clone size: NA; V gene: TRBV21-1; D gene: NA; CDR3 protein: ASSKTGGVQETQY
J gene: TRBJ1-2; clone size: NA; V gene: TRBV5-1; D gene: NA; CDR3 protein: ASSLTLNYGYT
J gene: TRBJ2-5; clone size: NA; V gene: TRBV7-6; D gene: TRBD2; CDR3 protein: ASSSSSGGAQTQY
J gene: TRBJ1-2; clone size: NA; V gene: TRBV27; D gene: NA; CDR3 protein: ASSFGRGYGYT
J gene: TRBJ1-6; clone size: few; V gene: TRBV7-9; D gene: NA; CDR3 protein: ASSPVLGSPLH
J gene: TRBJ2-3; clone size: NA; V gene: TRBV5-1; D gene: TRBD1; CDR3 protein: ASKRDRSFGTQY
J gene: TRBJ1-1; clone size: NA; V gene: TRBV6-5; D gene: NA; CDR3 protein: ASGFRRGTHLRAF
J gene: TRBJ2-3; clone size: NA; V gene: TRBV9; D gene: NA; CDR3 protein: ASSVGAGFTDTQY
J gene: TRBJ2-3; clone size: NA; V gene: TRBV19; D gene: NA; CDR3 protein: ASSGAGVSTDTQY
J gene: NA; clone size: NA; V gene: TRBV6-5; D gene: NA; CDR3 protein: ASSYSTAPVPYEQY
J gene: TRBJ2-5; clone size: NA; V gene: TRBV5-6; D gene: TRBD1; CDR3 protein: ASSLPTGGRETQY
J gene: TRBJ2-2; clone size: NA; V gene: TRBV7-2; D gene: NA; CDR3 protein: ASSPKGTGELF
J gene: TRBJ2-1; clone size: NA; V gene: TRBV6-6; D gene: NA; CDR3 protein: ASSYWGNEQF
J gene: TRBJ2-7; clone size: NA; V gene: TRBV30; D gene: NA; CDR3 protein: AWSTQAYEQY
J gene: TRBJ2-1; clone size: NA; V gene: TRBV10-3; D gene: NA; CDR3 protein: AISEEVRYNEQF
J gene: TRBJ1-1; clone size: NA; V gene: TRBV15; D gene: NA; CDR3 protein: ATSVGGFTEAF
J gene: TRBJ2-7; clone size: NA; V gene: TRBV6-5; D gene: TRBD1; CDR3 protein: ASSERTGGEQY
J gene: TRBJ2-4; clone size: NA; V gene: TRBV15; D gene: NA; CDR3 protein: ATSGPSQGTNIQY
J gene: TRBJ1-1; clone size: NA; V gene: TRBV5-1; D gene: TRBD1; CDR3 protein: ASSRDRGWAF
J gene: TRBJ1-2; clone size: NA; V gene: TRBV5-4; D gene: TRBD1; CDR3 protein: ASSLKQGMYGYT
J gene: TRBJ2-2; clone size: NA; V gene: TRBV11-2; D gene: NA; CDR3 protein: ASRAGELF
J gene: TRBJ1-1; clone size: NA; V gene: TRBV9; D gene: NA; CDR3 protein: ASSVGGGATEAF
J gene: TRBJ1-2; clone size: NA; V gene: TRBV9; D gene: NA; CDR3 protein: ASSVDMKINYGYT
J gene: TRBJ2-1; clone size: NA; V gene: TRBV2; D gene: TRBD2; CDR3 protein: ASSVSGTTYNEQF
J gene: TRBJ2-7; clone size: NA; V gene: TRBV5-6; D gene: NA; CDR3 protein: ASSLEAGVREQY
J gene: TRBJ1-2; clone size: once; V gene: TRBV7-9; D gene: TRBD1; CDR3 protein: ASSLAPGQDTSLNYGYT
J gene: TRBJ1-4; clone size: NA; V gene: TRBV5-1; D gene: NA; CDR3 protein: ASSLGGVTEGKLF
J gene: TRBJ2-3; clone size: NA; V gene: TRBV29-1; D gene: TRBD2; CDR3 protein: SVGLFGGGVPDTQY
J gene: TRBJ2-5; clone size: NA; V gene: TRBV2; D gene: NA; CDR3 protein: ASSEGETQY
J gene: TRBJ1-5; clone size: NA; V gene: TRBV6-4; D gene: NA; CDR3 protein: ASSDSMEGEGQPQH
J gene: TRBJ2-7; clone size: NA; V gene: TRBV29-1; D gene: NA; CDR3 protein: SVIGTTNTPYEQY
J gene: TRBJ1-2; clone size: few; V gene: TRBV6-5; D gene: NA; CDR3 protein: ASSYLGRWGYGYT
J gene: TRBJ1-4; clone size: few; V gene: TRBV6-1; D gene: NA; CDR3 protein: ASSFYEKLF
J gene: TRBJ1-2; clone size: NA; V gene: TRBV6-1; D gene: NA; CDR3 protein: ASSEVVRNYGYT